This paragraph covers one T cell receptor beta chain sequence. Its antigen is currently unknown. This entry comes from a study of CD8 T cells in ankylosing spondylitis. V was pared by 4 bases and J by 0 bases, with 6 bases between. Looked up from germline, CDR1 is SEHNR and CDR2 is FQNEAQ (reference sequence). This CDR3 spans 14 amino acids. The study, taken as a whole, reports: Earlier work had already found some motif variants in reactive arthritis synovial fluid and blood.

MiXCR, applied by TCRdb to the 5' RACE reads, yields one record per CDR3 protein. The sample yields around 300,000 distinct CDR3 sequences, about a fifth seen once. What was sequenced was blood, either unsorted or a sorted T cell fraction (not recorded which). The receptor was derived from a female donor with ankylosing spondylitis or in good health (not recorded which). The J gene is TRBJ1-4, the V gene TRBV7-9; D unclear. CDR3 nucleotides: TGTGCCAGCAGCTCTAGTGCAACTAATGAAAAACTGTTTTTT. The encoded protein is CASSSSATNEKLFF.